Presented here are 20 T cell receptor beta chains from one specimen sequenced in a study of shared clonotypes between healthy human individuals. Naive CD8 cells lacked CD45RO, underwent positive selection for CCR7 and left out terminally differentiated effector memory CD45RA+ cells. Profiled with immunoSEQ multiplex PCR; TCRdb holds only in-frame clones, not every one. The sample records 2 million or so clones, roughly 95% being singletons. Sequenced: naive CD8+ T cells sorted from blood. The receptors shown here come from a man between 18 and 35 years old in good health.

Concerning this clone: The same CDR3 is also encoded by other DNA sequences in this sample. The chain uses TRBV9 and TRBJ2-2; perhaps TRBD1 as D (6 bases). Trimming left V 6 bases short and J 5 bases short, with 14 bases between. The germline gives CDR1 SGDLS, CDR2 YYNGEE. The CDR3 totals 14 residues. The CDR3: CASTLGGNTGELFF. CDR3 nucleotide sequence: TGTGCCAGCACCCTAGGGGGAAATACCGGGGAGCTGTTTTTT.

This clone was picked up one time. The rearrangement joins TRBV19 to TRBJ2-7; D gene unclear. V was clipped by 4 bases and J by 3 bases, with 13 bases between them. This CDR3 spans 14 amino acids. CDR1 and CDR2 (germline): LNHDA, SQIVND (reference sequence). The chain's CDR3 is CASSTETSSYEQYF. The CDR3 DNA reads as TGTGCCAGTAGTACGGAGACTTCCAGCTACGAGCAGTACTTC.

V and J are TRBV7-3 and TRBJ2-2; D remains ambiguous. Germline loops: CDR1 SGHTA, CDR2 FQGTGA. This CDR3 is 16 amino acids long. V was pared by 3 bases and J by 1 base, with 12 bases between. The CDR3 spells CASSFLLGENTGELFF. DNA of the CDR3: TGTGCCAGCAGCTTTCTTCTAGGCGAGAACACCGGGGAGCTGTTTTTT.

V is TRBV30 and J is TRBJ2-7; D assignment may be TRBD1 or TRBD2 (5 bases each). The CDR3 is 14 residues long. The V gene's germline CDR1 is GTSNPN and CDR2 SVGIG (reference sequence). The ends were cut back, 3 bases at V and 0 bases at J, with 12 bases in the middle. CDR3 bases: TGTGCCTGGAGGCACCCCGGGACCTCCTACGAGCAGTACTTC. Translated, it gives CAWRHPGTSYEQYF.

V and J are TRBV5-6 and TRBJ2-1; 7 nucleotides match TRBD2. The CDR3 runs to 14 residues. Losses at the gene ends were 2 bases for V and 6 bases for J; bases not matched to a gene: 5. Germline CDR1 SGHDT, CDR2 YYEEEE. CDR3 nucleotide sequence: TGTGCCAGCAGCTTCGGCGGGAGTGGCAATGAGCAGTTCTTC. Protein: CASSFGGSGNEQFF.

This clone was seen just once. The chain uses TRBV27 and TRBJ2-3, with D hard to call. The CDR3 is 18 residues long. Trimming took off 5 bases at V and 1 base at J, with 22 bases between the two ends. Looked up from germline, CDR1 is MNHEY and CDR2 is SMNVEV (reference sequence). CDR3 protein: CASSLMWVGGDGTDTQYF. As DNA, the CDR3 is TGTGCCAGCAGTCTTATGTGGGTGGGCGGAGACGGCACAGATACGCAGTATTTT.

The chain combines TRBV6-6 with TRBJ2-5, with TRBD2 as a possible D gene (5 bases). Trimming cost V 5 bases and J 3 bases, with 19 bases left between them. This CDR3 contains 16 residues. In germline, CDR1 is MNHNY, CDR2 SVGAGI (reference sequence). Here the CDR3 reads CASSTGLGYLKETQYF. CDR3 DNA sequence: TGTGCCAGCAGTACCGGACTGGGCTACCTAAAAGAGACCCAGTACTTC.

This chain uses TRBV6-5 with TRBJ2-5; possibly TRBD2 for D (5 bases). CDR1 MNHEY and CDR2 SVGAGI come from the germline V gene. V was shortened by 2 bases and J by 4 bases, with 11 bases between the two germline ends. This CDR3 has 14 residues. CDR3: CASSYLGVAETQYF. The CDR3 DNA is TGTGCCAGCAGTTACCTCGGGGTAGCAGAGACCCAGTACTTC.

This chain uses TRBV11-2 with TRBJ2-7; D gene uncertain. The V gene lost 2 bases and the J gene lost 2 bases, with 13 bases spanning the gap. The CDR3 has 15 residues. CDR1 and CDR2 from the germline V gene are SGHAT and FQNNGV. The CDR3 region is CASSLTWETTYEQYF. The CDR3 nucleotides read TGTGCCAGCAGCTTAACTTGGGAAACAACCTACGAGCAGTACTTC.

As concerns this clone: This same CDR3 is encoded by further DNA sequences in the sample. This sequence joins TRBV15 and TRBJ2-7, with 8 nucleotides matching TRBD1. The CDR3 is made up of 14 amino acids. Germline loops: CDR1 LNHNV, CDR2 YYDKDF (reference sequence). The ends lost 5 bases at V and 3 bases at J; junction bases unmatched: 6. CDR3 nucleotide sequence: TGTGCCACCAGCGGTGGGACAGGAAGCTACGAGCAGTACTTC. Translation gives CATSGGTGSYEQYF.

The genes are TRBV4-3 and TRBJ2-1; 7 bases are shared with TRBD2. The V segment lost 3 bases and the J segment 8 bases; nucleotides outside the gene matches: 7. CDR1 and CDR2 from the germline V gene are LGHNA and YSLEER. This CDR3 comprises 14 residues. CDR3 DNA: TGCGCCAGCAGCCAGTTAGAGGGGAGGGATGAGCAGTTCTTC. It encodes CASSQLEGRDEQFF.

The genes are TRBV27 and TRBJ1-2, with D tentatively TRBD1 (6 bases). The CDR3 extends over 16 amino acids. The V end lost 3 bases, the J end lost 4 bases, and 18 bases lay between the germline ends. In germline, CDR1 is MNHEY, CDR2 SMNVEV (reference sequence). CDR3 in DNA: TGTGCCAGCAGTTTTACCCACCTGACAGGAAGCTATGGCTACACCTTC. Its protein product is CASSFTHLTGSYGYTF.

The chain is built from TRBV6-1 and TRBJ2-5, with a weak D call TRBD1 (6 bases). Looked up from germline, CDR1 is MNHNS and CDR2 is SASEGT. Trimming took 2 bases from V and 4 from J, leaving 11 bases between them. The CDR3 runs 14 residues. CDR3 bases: TGTGCCAGCAGTGAACTGGGGGCTCGAGAGACCCAGTACTTC. This translates into CASSELGARETQYF.

The V gene is TRBV12-5, the J gene TRBJ2-7; 9 bases are shared with TRBD1. There are 16 residues in the CDR3. Unmatched junction bases numbered 11, after V lost 4 bases and J lost 4 bases. Germline CDR1 reads LGHNT; CDR2 reads FRNRAP. CDR3 sequence: CASGSATGDRGYEQYF. The CDR3 DNA reads TGTGCTAGTGGTTCCGCCACAGGAGACAGGGGGTACGAGCAGTACTTC.

This clone appeared a few times. Other DNA sequences in this specimen translate into the identical CDR3. The chain is built from TRBV4-3 and TRBJ2-1; maybe TRBD2 (6 bases). This CDR3 has 15 residues. Germline assignment: CDR1 LGHNA and CDR2 YSLEER. Trimming shortened V by 0 bases and J by 0 bases, and 6 bases separated the two germline ends. The CDR3 DNA reads as TGCGCCAGCAGCCAAGACGGGAGCTCCTACAATGAGCAGTTCTTC. It specifies CASSQDGSSYNEQFF.

Written as DNA, the CDR3 is TGTGCCTCCTGGGACAGAGGTTATGGCTACACCTTC. Amino acid sequence: CASWDRGYGYTF. The chain employs TRBV19 and TRBJ1-2; 7 nucleotides match TRBD1. J gave up 5 bases and V 11 bases, and 8 bases lay outside the gene matches. CDR1 LNHDA and CDR2 SQIVND come from the germline V gene (reference sequence). This CDR3 contains 12 residues.

For this clone: Other DNA sequences in this specimen translate into the identical CDR3. The chain links TRBV6-1 to TRBJ2-7, with D uncertain. Germline lookup yields CDR1 MNHNS and CDR2 SASEGT. The CDR3 spans 13 residues. V shed 1 base and J shed 3 bases, with 7 bases lying between them. The CDR3 DNA sequence: TGTGCCAGCAGTGAAGGGTACGGCTACGAGCAGTACTTC. It is translated as CASSEGYGYEQYF.

CDR3 loop: CAWRNRADYEQYF. CDR3 in DNA: TGTGCCTGGAGGAACAGGGCGGACTACGAGCAGTACTTC. The V call is TRBV30, the J call TRBJ2-7; possible D gene TRBD1, 6 bases. V was shortened by 3 bases and J by 3 bases, with 12 bases between the two germline ends. This CDR3 spans 13 amino acids. Germline assignment: CDR1 GTSNPN and CDR2 SVGIG (reference sequence).

CDR3 in DNA: TGTGCCAGCAGCCAAGCAGCAGACGAGCAGTACTTC. It encodes CASSQAADEQYF. The chain recombines TRBV4-2 with TRBJ2-7; D is undetermined. Trimming took off 1 base at V and 5 bases at J, with 6 bases between the two ends. Per the germline V gene, CDR1 is LGHNA and CDR2 is YNFKEQ. This CDR3 region has 12 residues.

This chain links TRBV2 with TRBJ2-2; 9 bases match TRBD2. This CDR3 has 16 residues. V lost 2 bases to trimming and J lost 4 bases; unmatched junction nucleotides: 5. The germline CDR1 and CDR2 sequences are SNHLY and FYNNEI. This CDR3 reads CASSERASGVTGELFF. The CDR3 region has the DNA TGTGCCAGCAGTGAAAGGGCTAGCGGGGTCACCGGGGAGCTGTTTTTT.